What follows is one TCR beta chain and its context. This specimen comes from a study of patients and donors after allogeneic stem cell transplantation. V lost 5 bases to trimming and J lost 9 bases, with 8 bases between them. CDR3 length: 11 residues. One entry per CDR3 protein, called by TCRdb with MiXCR from the RT-PCR reads. This sample has approximately 99,000 distinct CDR3 sequences; around 35% occur once, and the top ten carry 27%. The TCR originated in a human donor who was either an allogeneic HSCT recipient or a stem cell or donor lymphocyte infusion donor (not recorded which). It is not recorded whose cells these are; they may come from a transplant donor. The specimen was blood, either unsorted or a sorted T cell fraction (not recorded which). V usage is TRBV12-3 or TRBV12-4 and J usage is TRBJ1-5; D unclear. The CDR3 nucleotides are TGTGCCAGCAGTCATGGAGGGCCCCAGCATTTT. It yields the protein CASSHGGPQHF.